What follows is one TCR beta chain and its context. Antigen: not known. Trimming shortened V by 0 bases and J by 4 bases, and 14 bases separated the two germline ends. The CDR3 loop spans 16 amino acids. CDR1 is SGHRS, CDR2 YFSETQ, per germline. Researchers reported that TCR beta cDNA libraries carried unique molecular identifiers. T cells numbering about 0.95 to 10 million gave rise to some 520,000 cDNA molecules. TCRdb ran MiXCR on the PCR reads and lists one entry per CDR3 protein. The profile shows about 820,000 distinct CDR3 sequences, 53% of them singletons. The data stem from a study of post-analysis software for immune sequencing data. As for the study in general: The cohort encompassed relapsing-remitting, secondary progressive and progressive-relapsing multiple sclerosis disease courses.

Broader study findings: F-measure co-clustering was strong for batch-matched samples. About 5 TRBV segments (TRBV5-6, TRBV5-1 and TRBV20-1 among them) occurred more frequently in patients than in controls. Compared against controls, patients with multiple sclerosis displayed significantly lower normalized Chao1 diversity.

The TCR was taken from a girl between 5 and 17 years old with multiple sclerosis. The material sequenced was blood. The chain links TRBV5-1 to TRBJ2-1; possible D gene TRBD2, 6 bases. Written as DNA, the CDR3 is TGCGCCAGCAGCTTGGGTGGAGGGCCTCCTTACAATGAGCAGTTCTTC. Protein sequence: CASSLGGGPPYNEQFF.